Listed here are 14 T cell receptor beta chains from one sample, sequenced in a study of persistence of HIV-infected CD4 T cells. An overlapping HIV-1 Gag peptide pool stimulated these cells at 0.95 to 1 ug/peptide/mL. Sorting selected CD4+ T cells upregulating both CD40 ligand and CD69. This was the immunoSEQ version 4 assay in survey mode. Only in-frame clones appear in the TCRdb table, and some are missing; sequencing was by immunoSEQ multiplex PCR. The sample comprises under 25,000 clones, approximately 60% of which are singletons, and under 2.5% rests with the top ten. Which antigens these TCRs recognize remains unknown. This material consisted of CD4+ T cells sorted from PBMCs after roughly 17-hour stimulation, taken from a patient who received antiretroviral therapy. These receptors originate from an adult woman with HIV who was CMV-seropositive.

This clone was seen only a few times. CDR3 in DNA: TGTGCCAGCAGCCACAGCGACAGGGAAAAAGGCGAGCAGTACGTC. As protein: CASSHSDREKGEQYV. The chain couples TRBV3-1 (or the pseudogene TRBV3-2) to TRBJ2-7; 7 positions match TRBD1. In germline, CDR1 is LGHDT, CDR2 YNNKEL (reference sequence). V was pared by 3 bases and J by 6 bases, with 11 bases of the junction left unmatched. This CDR3 spans 15 amino acids.

V gene TRBV24-1 combines with J gene TRBJ1-3; D gene unclear. CDR3 length: 16 amino acids. CDR1 and CDR2 from the germline V gene are KGHDR and SFDVKD. The V gene lost 4 bases and the J gene lost 0 bases, with 12 bases spanning the gap. CDR3 bases: TGTGCCACCAGTGAATCTGATCAGATCTCTGGAAACACCATATATTTT. Encoded protein: CATSESDQISGNTIYF.

The chain links TRBV29-1 to TRBJ1-4; no clear D gene. Germline V lookup: CDR1 SQVTM, CDR2 ANQGSEA. This CDR3 is 9 amino acids long. V dropped 4 bases and J dropped 13 bases, with 7 bases sitting between them. This CDR3 reads CSVGEPLFF. For the CDR3, the DNA is TGCAGCGTTGGTGAGCCACTGTTTTTT. The entire variable domain, with the rest obtained from reference TRBV29-1 and TRBJ1-4, is as follows: SAVISQKPSRDICQRGTSLTIQCQVDSQVTMMFWYRQQPGQSLTLIATANQGSEATYESGFVIDKFPISRPNLTFSTLTVSNMSPEDSSIYLCSVGEPLFFGSGTQLSVL.

This clone came up a few times. This chain uses TRBV5-4 with TRBJ2-2, with D possibly being TRBD1 (5 bases). CDR1 and CDR2 (germline): SGHNT, YYREEE (reference sequence). The CDR3 extends over 15 amino acids. V was shortened by 1 base and J by 4 bases, with 11 bases between the two germline ends. CDR3 protein: CASSLSRRGTGELFF. The CDR3 bases are TGTGCCAGCAGCTTGAGTAGAAGGGGCACCGGGGAGCTGTTTTTT.

V usage is TRBV28 and J usage is TRBJ2-7; D might be TRBD2 (6 bases). Between the trimmed V and J ends, which lost 7 bases and 3 bases, there was a span of 13 bases. CDR3 length equals 13 residues. Germline V gene lookup returns CDR1 MDHEN and CDR2 SYDVKM. As DNA, the CDR3 is TGTGCCAGCATCACCCTGGGGGGCTACGAGCAGTACTTC. Encoded protein: CASITLGGYEQYF.

Points on this clone: Other nucleotide sequences in the sample specify the same CDR3. The chain carries TRBV7-2 and TRBJ1-2; 7 bases agree with TRBD1. The CDR3 has 14 residues. Germline CDR1 reads SGHTA; CDR2 reads FQGNSA. V lost 2 bases to trimming and J lost 1 base; unmatched junction nucleotides: 1. CDR3 in amino acids: CASSLNRGNYGYTF. CDR3 DNA sequence: TGTGCCAGCAGCTTAAACAGGGGTAACTATGGCTACACCTTC.

The V gene is TRBV25-1, the J gene TRBJ1-2; D gene uncertain. V was clipped by 5 bases and J by 8 bases, with 15 bases between them. The CDR3 runs to 13 residues. Germline CDR1 is MGHDK and CDR2 is SYGVNS. CDR3 bases: TGTGCCAGCAGTCTCCGGACGGAGAGAGGCTACACCTTC. This gives the protein CASSLRTERGYTF.

A remark on this clone: The same CDR3 can be traced to other DNA sequences in this sample. The V gene is TRBV2, the J gene TRBJ1-5; D may be TRBD1 (5 bases). V shed 4 bases and J shed 0 bases, with 7 bases lying between them. The germline CDR1 and CDR2 sequences are SNHLY and FYNNEI. The CDR3 contains 14 residues. This CDR3 reads CASSGQYSNQPQHF. Written as DNA, the CDR3 is TGTGCCAGCAGTGGACAGTATAGCAATCAGCCCCAGCATTTT.

The rearrangement links TRBV18 to TRBJ1-2; D might be TRBD1 (6 bases). V lost 3 bases and J 7 bases, leaving 24 bases between the germline ends. In germline, CDR1 is KGHSH, CDR2 LQKENI. This CDR3 has 17 amino acids. The CDR3 region is CASSPQPASGGPGGYTF. The CDR3 DNA follows: TGTGCCAGCTCACCCCAGCCCGCTTCCGGGGGGCCAGGTGGCTACACCTTC.

V is TRBV6-6 and J is TRBJ1-1; no clear D. CDR3 length: 16 residues. CDR1 is MNHNY and CDR2 is SVGAGI in the germline V gene (reference sequence). Trimming left V 0 bases short and J 1 base short, with 12 bases between. The CDR3 sequence is CASSYSKGPGNTEAFF. As DNA, the CDR3 is TGTGCCAGCAGTTACTCGAAAGGCCCAGGGAACACTGAAGCTTTCTTT.

V usage is TRBV5-1 and J usage is TRBJ2-3; 8 positions agree with TRBD2. V shed 2 bases and J 2 bases; nucleotides not matched to a gene: 10. Germline V gene data show CDR1 as SGHRS and CDR2 as YFSETQ. The length of the CDR3 is 17 residues. Here the CDR3 reads CASSLSSSGRYTDTQYF. The CDR3 DNA sequence: TGCGCCAGCAGCTTAAGCTCGAGCGGGAGATACACAGATACGCAGTATTTT.

This clone was found a few times. The chain employs TRBV5-1 and TRBJ1-2; D unresolved. This CDR3 has 13 residues. Looked up from germline, CDR1 is SGHRS and CDR2 is YFSETQ. The germline V and J ends were trimmed by 2 bases and 5 bases, with 10 bases remaining between them. Written as DNA, the CDR3 is TGCGCCAGCAGCTTTAGTAAAACGTATGGCTACACCTTC. It is translated as CASSFSKTYGYTF. The full variable domain, in which reference TRBV5-1 and TRBJ1-2 provide the parts outside the CDR3, is KAGVTQTPRYLIKTRGQQVTLSCSPISGHRSVSWYQQTPGQGLQFLFEYFSETQRNKGNFPGRFSGRQFSNSRSEMNVSTLELGDSALYLCASSFSKTYGYTFGSGTRLTVV.

The rearrangement joins TRBV6-5 to TRBJ2-3, with no clear D. This CDR3 comprises 12 residues. Germline V gives CDR1 MNHEY, CDR2 SVGAGI. The V gene lost 9 bases and the J gene lost 7 bases, with 14 bases spanning the gap. The CDR3, as DNA: TGTGCCAGTAACAGCCGTGGGAATACGCAGTATTTT. Amino acids: CASNSRGNTQYF.

V gene TRBV19 combines with J gene TRBJ2-1; 7 bases line up with TRBD1. CDR1 LNHDA and CDR2 SQIVND come from the germline V gene (reference sequence). The CDR3 extends over 15 amino acids. The junction had 0 bases not matched to a gene; V was cut back by 1 base and J by 0 bases. The CDR3 protein is CASSIGDSSYNEQFF. CDR3 DNA: TGTGCCAGTAGTATAGGGGACAGCTCCTACAATGAGCAGTTCTTC.